This T cell receptor beta chain is from a study of long-term antiretroviral therapy in people with HIV (dated by TCRdb to between 2021 and 2023). Study-level background: The earliest samples were collected about a decade before the 2015 WHO recommendation for immediate ART, when ART was typically delayed until CD4 counts fell. A total of roughly 200 cryopreserved PBMC samples were contributed to the cohort by 30 adults with confirmed HIV infection, with samples collected serially over a mean of around 6 years (range 1-12). A retrospective serial study tested whether ART initiation and durable HIV suppression were associated with changes in peripheral blood TRB repertoire composition and diversity. About a third of the roughly 30 participants with HIV were female. Test extractions of a monoclonal T-cell line alongside approximately 36 polyclonal samples showed no cross-contamination during QIAcube processing. What the study reported, not specific to this receptor: Inferences about post-ART repertoire changes were limited because no data were available on ART adherence, viral resistance or therapy changes. Narrower CDR3 length ranges were observed in HIV repertoires than in controls, and an antigen-experienced repertoire with only a slight naive shift after ART was suggested by the network structure. The repertoire was dominated across all time points by expanded TRB clones identified before ART initiation, although this dominance was seen to fluctuate and to decrease in many PLHIV after ART. Samples dated from 2004 to 2017, and the ART regimens used may be less effective than current ones. Starting ART was linked to a significant rise in TRB diversity, yet even after long-term ART the diversity remained significantly lower than in transplant donor controls. Because cell numbers in pre-ART samples were limited, unsorted PBMC were profiled instead of sorted CD4+ and CD8+ T cells. Because PBMC availability was limited, only the TCR beta chain was sequenced, with no alpha chain pairing.

To be included, a participant needed at least one PBMC sample from before ART initiation plus at least two post-ART samples. Treatment was received in the United States of America by all participants with HIV. Before DNA extraction, cryopreserved samples of 1-10 million PBMC were thawed and then washed. At the time of the earliest PBMC sample for each participant with HIV, ages ranged from roughly 20 to 60 years. PBMC samples were contributed by each participant from 1-4 timepoints before ART initiation and 2-8 timepoints after ART initiation, with a median of 7 samples. For every participant, serial HIV viral load, CD4+ T-cell count, ART history and demographic data were obtained. Genomic DNA was extracted from unsorted PBMC with a Qiagen kit on a QIAcube, with processing performed in batches of 12 samples. For CDR1 and CDR2, the germline V gene lists KGHSH and LQKENI. The CDR3 has 14 amino acids, counting the end cysteine and phenylalanine. The sequence is cut down to CDR3 DNA, 42 bases in frame from base 1. Trimming at the junction amounts to 2 bases on V and 1 base on J, and the germline ends lie 8 bases apart.

As concerns this clone: Its cognate antigen has yet to be identified. Base qualities are not at hand, and no much larger clone is one base apart.

The immunoSEQ hsTCRB v3.0 assay was used at survey level resolution for TRB variable region sequencing. The target sequencing depth for TRB was 40,000-50,000 T-cell genomes per sample. Pooled TRB libraries were sequenced on an Illumina MiSeq with a v3 150-cycle kit. Turning to the authors' computational methods: Repertoire analysis was run in R within a reproducible Nextflow workflow that covered QC, data transformation and analysis. LymphoSeq2, an R package for exploring AIRR-Seq data, was used to implement custom analyses. A few samples yielding fewer than 5000 total TRB sequences were excluded, leaving 188 analyzed HIV repertoires. Among the roughly 180 retained HIV repertoires, 55 to 60 were collected before ART initiation and around 130 after ART initiation. Repertoires were downsampled to 5000 TRB nucleotide sequences, with summary statistics averaged over 100 downsampling iterations. The analysis kept only TRB sequences whose CDR3 regions were at least seven amino acids long. A Shannon entropy-derived clonality score and the Gini coefficient were used to measure diversity. In the repertoire networks, any two of the top 5000 CDR3 amino acid sequences were linked whenever the two sequences differed by an edit distance of one. For TRB CDR3 amino acid sequences, GLIPH2 was used to predict antigen specificity groups and MHC restriction. Known CMV, EBV, HIV or tissue antigen associations were flagged by matching CDR3 amino acid sequences against VDJdb and McPAS-TCR. Pre-ART, post-ART and control groups were compared with Wilcoxon signed-rank tests and Holm-Bonferroni correction. Sourced from immuneACCESS, this table was stored by TCRdb with only in-frame sequences that have V and J called. A share of the clones is absent; for the studies checked, an unresolved V gene accounts for under half, and the remainder has no known explanation. From that table come the V and J calls and clone size; the DNA was used to work out D and trimming. The sample yields some 25,000 clones; more than 85% were counted once. Of the sample, around 3.6% is held by the ten largest clones.

The clonotype comes from a woman aged 25 to 39 with HIV. The chain joins TRBV18 to TRBJ1-1, with the D gene not confidently named. The source material was unsorted PBMCs, sampled 1.9 years after starting antiretroviral therapy. The CDR3 sequence is CASSPVSQNTEAFF. The DNA is TGTGCCAGCTCACCAGTTAGTCAGAACACTGAAGCTTTCTTT.